The entry below describes one T cell receptor (beta chain). The sample belongs to a study of patients and donors after allogeneic stem cell transplantation. TCRdb redid the calling of the RT-PCR reads with MiXCR, one entry per CDR3 protein. The sample records some 230,000 distinct CDR3 sequences, roughly 13% being singletons. Sequencing input: blood, either unsorted or a sorted T cell fraction (not recorded which). The sequence was obtained from a human donor who was either an allogeneic HSCT recipient or a stem cell or donor lymphocyte infusion donor (not recorded which). It is not recorded whose cells these are; they may come from a transplant donor.

The CDR3 sequence: CASSEDGLLPSNEQFF. Written as DNA, the CDR3 is TGTGCCAGCAGTGAGGACGGACTCCTCCCTTCCAATGAGCAGTTCTTC. V is TRBV6-1 and J is TRBJ2-1, with D perhaps TRBD2 (5 bases). The CDR3 length is 16 residues. Between the trimmed V and J ends, which lost 3 bases and 6 bases, there was a span of 18 bases. Germline CDR1 is MNHNS and CDR2 is SASEGT.